What follows are 21 T cell receptor beta chains derived from one specimen sequenced in a study of blood T cell repertoires in COVID-19. Clones were read by immunoSEQ multiplex PCR, and TCRdb kept only the in-frame ones, dropping some. The data show 200,000 to 250,000 clones, 92% seen once. What was sequenced was peripheral blood. The receptors were gathered from a man aged 25 to 40 with COVID-19, enrolled during active disease.

The chain joins TRBV19 to TRBJ1-5; D might be TRBD1 (5 bases). Germline V gene lookup returns CDR1 LNHDA and CDR2 SQIVND (reference sequence). The CDR3 covers 13 residues. Trimming cost V 6 bases and J 7 bases, with 13 bases left between them. The CDR3 DNA reads as TGTGCCAGTAGCGCCGTGACAGACCAGCCCCAGCATTTT. It translates to CASSAVTDQPQHF.

The chain combines TRBV30 with TRBJ2-7; 8 positions agree with TRBD1. The V gene end was trimmed by 2 bases and the J gene end by 0 bases; junction bases not matched to a gene: 15. The CDR3 totals 18 residues. The germline V gene has CDR1 GTSNPN and CDR2 SVGIG (reference sequence). The CDR3 protein is CAWSWGLGLGTGSYEQYF. CDR3 coding DNA: TGTGCCTGGAGTTGGGGACTGGGGTTGGGGACAGGCTCCTACGAGCAGTACTTC.

This chain joins TRBV15 and TRBJ1-1; TRBD1 matches at 10 bases. The ends lost 5 bases at V and 4 bases at J; junction bases unmatched: 4. This CDR3 is 14 amino acids long. Germline loops: CDR1 LNHNV, CDR2 YYDKDF (reference sequence). Written as DNA, the CDR3 is TGTGCCACCAGCTTATGGACAGGGGGCACTGAAGCTTTCTTT. Residues: CATSLWTGGTEAFF.

The V call is TRBV12-3 or TRBV12-4, the J call TRBJ1-2, with D uncertain. The CDR3 is 13 residues long. Between the trimmed V and J ends, which lost 1 base and 4 bases, there was a span of 7 bases. CDR3: CASSLDSVYGYTF. The CDR3 coding sequence is TGTGCCAGCAGTTTAGACAGTGTCTATGGCTACACCTTC.

This chain uses TRBV14 with TRBJ2-3, with 8 bases aligning to TRBD2. The CDR3 contains 17 residues. V lost 5 bases and J lost 0; bases outside the gene matches: 10. CDR1 is SGHDN, CDR2 FVKESK, per germline. CDR3 in amino acids: CASSSLAGIPSTDTQYF. CDR3 coding DNA: TGTGCCAGCAGCTCCCTAGCGGGCATCCCTAGCACAGATACGCAGTATTTT.

This clone was recorded only once. This chain joins TRBV3-1 (or the pseudogene TRBV3-2) and TRBJ1-4, with D possibly being TRBD1 (5 bases). Looked up from germline, CDR1 is LGHDT and CDR2 is YNNKEL (reference sequence). This CDR3 contains 15 residues. The V and J ends lost 4 bases and 14 bases respectively, with 23 bases between them. This CDR3 reads CASSLAKLPGGDLFF. The CDR3 bases are TGTGCCAGCAGCCTAGCGAAGCTCCCGGGGGGGGACCTGTTTTTT.

This clone came up a few times. The chain links TRBV18 to TRBJ2-2, with 9 nucleotides matching TRBD1. CDR3 length equals 15 residues. Trimming cost V 3 bases and J 5 bases; bases outside gene matches: 4. In germline, CDR1 is KGHSH, CDR2 LQKENI. The DNA for the CDR3 is TGTGCCAGCTCACCCCTGGGACAGGGAACCGGGGAGCTGTTTTTT. Protein sequence: CASSPLGQGTGELFF.

The J gene is TRBJ2-7, the V gene TRBV5-1, with 9 bases that match TRBD1. Trimming at V came to 1 base and at J to 6 bases, leaving 8 bases not matched to a gene. Germline V CDR1 and CDR2: SGHRS, YFSETQ. The CDR3 spans 15 residues. DNA for the CDR3: TGCGCCAGCAGCTTGATCGGACAGGGGTTCGGCGAGCAGTACTTC. It yields the protein CASSLIGQGFGEQYF. Full variable domain (rest looked up from reference TRBV5-1 and TRBJ2-7): KAGVTQTPRYLIKTRGQQVTLSCSPISGHRSVSWYQQTPGQGLQFLFEYFSETQRNKGNFPGRFSGRQFSNSRSEMNVSTLELGDSALYLCASSLIGQGFGEQYFGPGTRLTVT.

This sequence joins TRBV6-5 and TRBJ1-3; D might be TRBD1 (5 bases). CDR3 size: 12 residues. CDR1 and CDR2 from the germline V gene are MNHEY and SVGAGI. Trimming removed 11 bases from V and 10 bases from J, with 18 bases in between. The CDR3 nucleotides read TGTGCCTGCCGCGGACGGCCAGGGACCATATATTTT. It encodes CACRGRPGTIYF.

The chain employs TRBV5-6 and TRBJ1-1; the match to TRBD1 covers 7 bases. V lost 5 bases to trimming and J lost 0 bases; unmatched junction nucleotides: 7. Germline V gene lookup returns CDR1 SGHDT and CDR2 YYEEEE. The CDR3 has 15 amino acids. The CDR3 loop reads CASREIQGMNTEAFF. The CDR3 coding sequence is TGTGCCAGCAGGGAAATACAGGGGATGAACACTGAAGCTTTCTTT. Combining the CDR3 with reference TRBV5-6 and TRBJ1-1 gives the whole variable domain DAGVTQSPTHLIKTRGQQVTLRCSPKSGHDTVSWYQQALGQGPQFIFQYYEEEERQRGNFPDRFSGHQFPNYSSELNVNALLLGDSALYLCASREIQGMNTEAFFGQGTRLTVV.

The CDR3 nucleotides read TGTGCCAGCGGGGGCGGCACTGGAAACACCATATATTTT. It codes for CASGGGTGNTIYF. The chain carries TRBV6-6 and TRBJ1-3; tentatively, D is TRBD1 (6 bases). The CDR3 has 13 residues. Germline CDR1 is MNHNY and CDR2 is SVGAGI (reference sequence). V gave up 8 bases and J gave up 2 bases, with 10 bases separating them.

Only a few counts were recorded for this clone. V usage is TRBV18 and J usage is TRBJ2-7, with D possibly TRBD1 on 6 matching bases. In germline, CDR1 is KGHSH, CDR2 LQKENI. The CDR3 loop spans 13 amino acids. With 6 bases removed from V and 5 bases from J, the gap between germline ends came to 14 bases. The CDR3 sequence is CASSPSGVHEQYF. In DNA, the CDR3 is TGTGCCAGCTCTCCATCAGGGGTCCACGAGCAGTACTTC. Filled out from reference TRBV18 and TRBJ2-7, the complete variable domain reads NAGVMQNPRHLVRRRGQEARLRCSPMKGHSHVYWYRQLPEEGLKFMVYLQKENIIDESGMPKERFSAEFPKEGPSILRIQQVVRGDSAAYFCASSPSGVHEQYFGPGTRLTVT.

V and J are TRBV2 and TRBJ1-1; D gene uncertain. This CDR3 region has 15 residues. Germline values: CDR1 SNHLY, CDR2 FYNNEI. With 1 base removed from V and 5 bases from J, the gap between germline ends came to 14 bases. CDR3 sequence: CASSEVRGSGTEAFF. The CDR3 DNA sequence: TGTGCCAGCAGTGAAGTAAGAGGGTCTGGGACTGAAGCTTTCTTT.

The chain links TRBV6-5 to TRBJ2-5; D ambiguous. Trimming shortened V by 6 bases and J by 8 bases, and 16 bases separated the two germline ends. Germline values: CDR1 MNHEY, CDR2 SVGAGI. The CDR3 contains 13 residues. This CDR3 is CASSLDPLRTQYF. CDR3 in DNA: TGTGCCAGCAGCCTAGACCCCCTACGAACCCAGTACTTC.

The CDR3 reads CASSPGQGPYNEQFF. CDR3 bases: TGTGCCAGTAGTCCGGGACAGGGCCCCTACAATGAGCAGTTCTTC. This chain joins TRBV19 and TRBJ2-1; 9 bases are shared with TRBD1. Germline V gene sequence: CDR1 LNHDA, CDR2 SQIVND (reference sequence). The CDR3 sequence is 15 residues long. V trimming: 5 bases; J trimming: 2 bases; junction bases outside the gene matches: 4. Supplemented by reference TRBV19 and TRBJ2-1, the full variable domain reads DGGITQSPKYLFRKEGQNVTLSCEQNLNHDAMYWYRQDPGQGLRLIYYSQIVNDFQKGDIAEGYSVSREKKESFPLTVTSAQKNPTAFYLCASSPGQGPYNEQFFGPGTRLTVL.

The chain couples TRBV25-1 to TRBJ1-6, with 7 bases matching TRBD1. The V gene end was trimmed by 8 bases and the J gene end by 4 bases; junction bases not matched to a gene: 5. The CDR3 consists of 14 residues. Looked up from germline, CDR1 is MGHDK and CDR2 is SYGVNS. The CDR3 sequence is CASGDRVYNSPLHF. CDR3 nucleotides: TGTGCCAGCGGAGACAGGGTGTATAATTCACCCCTCCACTTT.

The rearrangement links TRBV5-1 to TRBJ1-4, with D uncertain. Trimming shortened V by 0 bases and J by 8 bases, and 11 bases separated the two germline ends. Germline values: CDR1 SGHRS, CDR2 YFSETQ. CDR3 size: 14 residues. The CDR3 protein is CASSLGTSGEKLFF. CDR3 sequence (DNA): TGCGCCAGCAGCTTGGGGACTTCCGGGGAAAAACTGTTTTTT.

The chain joins TRBV18 to TRBJ1-1, with a tentative D call TRBD1 (6 bases). Per the germline V gene, CDR1 is KGHSH and CDR2 is LQKENI. V lost 3 bases and J 1 base, leaving 9 bases between the germline ends. The CDR3 covers 14 residues. The CDR3 sequence is CASSPNRANTEAFF. The CDR3 region has the DNA TGTGCCAGCTCACCCAACAGGGCGAACACTGAAGCTTTCTTT.

The chain employs TRBV5-4 and TRBJ1-6; 7 bases are shared with TRBD1. There are 14 residues in the CDR3. Germline V CDR1 and CDR2: SGHNT, YYREEE (reference sequence). V dropped 3 bases and J dropped 5; count of bases not matched to a gene: 2. CDR3 coding DNA: TGTGCCAGCAGCTCCGGGACAGATAATTCACCCCTCCACTTT. Translated, it gives CASSSGTDNSPLHF.

The chain couples TRBV11-1 to TRBJ1-1; D remains ambiguous. Germline CDR1 is SGHAT and CDR2 is FQDESV (reference sequence). This CDR3 region has 16 residues. The ends were cut back, 0 bases at V and 5 bases at J, with 16 bases in the middle. The CDR3 DNA reads TGTGCCAGCAGCTTAGCGTCCTCGGGGTGGTTGACTGAAGCTTTCTTT. It is translated as CASSLASSGWLTEAFF.

The chain carries TRBV4-1 and TRBJ2-7; no reliable D call. The CDR3 totals 15 residues. V was clipped by 0 bases and J by 0 bases, with 9 bases between them. Germline CDR1 and CDR2: MGHRA and YSYEKL. The CDR3 DNA follows: TGCGCCAGCAGCCAAGAATCACATAACTCCTACGAGCAGTACTTC. Translating it yields CASSQESHNSYEQYF.